This TCR beta chain was sequenced during a study of CD8+ T cells in alopecia areata. Study-wide findings and caveats: Normal scalp showed lower clonality than lesional scalp, especially alopecia totalis/universalis.

This clone is a singleton in its sample. Its antigen is undetermined. Sequencing templates came from extracted RNA that was reverse transcribed into cDNA. Libraries were prepared by immunoSEQ multiplex PCR; TCRdb keeps only in-frame clonotypes and omits some of them. The table includes approximately 170,000 clones, 45% to 75% detected once. Indicated treatment: oral pan-JAK inhibitor, 5-10 mg twice daily. This TCR came from a human donor with alopecia areata. The input for sequencing was CD4+ T cells sorted from blood, taken at week 4, from a patient treated with tofacitinib.

CDR3 protein: CSIRDRGLEKLFF. The CDR3 nucleotides read TGCAGCATCCGGGACAGGGGGCTTGAAAAACTGTTTTTT. This rearrangement joins TRBV29-1 to TRBJ1-4; 12 bases fit TRBD1. Germline V gene data show CDR1 as SQVTM and CDR2 as ANQGSEA. V lost 8 bases, J lost 7 bases, and 5 bases stayed unmatched. CDR3 length: 13 amino acids.